This TCR beta chain was found in a study of CD8 T cells in Susac syndrome. This clonotype has just one count. What it binds is unknown. cDNA came from roughly 0.53 to 1 ug RNA primed by random hexamers. TCRdb called the immunoSEQ multiplex PCR reads again in MiXCR, with one record for every CDR3 protein. The table includes under 350,000 distinct CDR3 sequences, under 95% detected once. V lost 6 bases, J lost 5 bases, and 5 bases stayed unmatched. The CDR3 is 13 amino acids. In germline, CDR1 is SQVTM, CDR2 ANQGSEA. Findings and limits, study-wide: A relatively small number of individuals underwent TCR sequencing and HLA analysis.

The V gene is TRBV29-1, the J gene TRBJ2-5, with 11 positions matching TRBD2. The receptor was isolated from a human donor with multiple sclerosis. The source material was CD4+ T cells from PBMCs. The CDR3 is CSVETSGIETQYF. The CDR3, as DNA: TGCAGCGTCGAGACTAGCGGGATCGAGACCCAGTACTTC.